Each of the 18 T cell receptor beta chains below was sequenced from the same sample in a study of T cell responses to AZD1222 COVID-19 vaccine. Data came from immunoSEQ multiplex PCR; TCRdb stores just in-frame clones and leaves some out. The sample records roughly 95,000 clones, roughly 90% being singletons. The sample was peripheral blood, taken on day 0 of AZD1222 vaccination. These receptor sequences come from an adult in good health.

This sequence joins TRBV2 and TRBJ2-1; 9 positions match TRBD1. The CDR3 contains 16 residues. CDR1 SNHLY and CDR2 FYNNEI come from the germline V gene. J lost 7 bases, V lost 4 bases, and 11 bases had no gene match. The CDR3 sequence: CASSGETGGFTNEQFF. The CDR3 coding sequence is TGTGCCAGCAGTGGAGAGACAGGGGGGTTTACGAATGAGCAGTTCTTC.

The CDR3 coding sequence is TGTGCCAGCAGCTTGGGAGGTATCACAGATACGCAGTATTTT. The encoded protein is CASSLGGITDTQYF. The V and J genes are TRBV5-4 and TRBJ2-3; D is uncertain. V lost 0 bases, J lost 2 bases, and 7 bases lay in between. The germline V gene has CDR1 SGHNT and CDR2 YYREEE (reference sequence). This CDR3 spans 14 amino acids.

The chain is built from TRBV18 and TRBJ1-2, with a possible D match to TRBD1 (6 bases). Germline values: CDR1 KGHSH, CDR2 LQKENI. CDR3 length equals 13 residues. The V gene lost 4 bases and the J gene lost 2 bases, with 8 bases spanning the gap. DNA of the CDR3: TGTGCCAGCTCACGCGACAGGAACTATGGCTACACCTTC. Its protein is CASSRDRNYGYTF.

V usage is TRBV19 and J usage is TRBJ1-1; D gene unclear. CDR1 and CDR2 from the germline V gene are LNHDA and SQIVND (reference sequence). The V end was cut by 3 bases, the J end by 4 bases, with 6 bases between. This CDR3 has 12 residues. This CDR3 is CASSMWGTEAFF. CDR3 DNA: TGTGCCAGTAGTATGTGGGGCACTGAAGCTTTCTTT.

With respect to this clone: The same CDR3 is also encoded by other DNA sequences in this sample. V and J are TRBV5-1 and TRBJ2-5; D gene unclear. Trimming cost V 0 bases and J 3 bases, with 0 bases left between them. The CDR3 runs 11 residues. CDR1 and CDR2 from the germline V gene are SGHRS and YFSETQ. The CDR3, as DNA: TGCGCCAGCAGCTTGGAAGAGACCCAGTACTTC. Encoded protein: CASSLEETQYF.

V and J are TRBV10-1 and TRBJ2-2; 10 bases fit TRBD1. The V and J ends lost 6 bases and 4 bases, in that order; junction bases with no gene match: 17. The CDR3 totals 19 residues. Germline V gene lookup returns CDR1 WNHNN and CDR2 SYGVQD (reference sequence). CDR3 sequence (DNA): TGCGCCAGCAGAGGGACAGGGGCCAAGATCTTGTGGATCACCGGGGAGCTGTTTTTT. Translating gives CASRGTGAKILWITGELFF.

This sequence joins TRBV28 and TRBJ1-5; D remains unclear. Germline V gene lookup returns CDR1 MDHEN and CDR2 SYDVKM. The germline V and J ends were trimmed by 2 bases and 3 bases, with 17 bases remaining between them. The CDR3 totals 17 residues. The CDR3 DNA follows: TGTGCCAGCAGTTTAGGGGTGCAGAATCCAAACAATCAGCCCCAGCATTTT. This sequence encodes CASSLGVQNPNNQPQHF.

This clone was detected only once. The chain joins TRBV21-1 to TRBJ2-7; the DNA was not compared with TRBD2, the D call given in the table. TRBV21-1 is a recognized pseudogene. The CDR3 extends over 19 amino acids. The CDR3 region has the DNA TGTGCCAGCAGCCGCAGCGTCGGATCAGGGGAGCGGGAAAGGAGCGAGCAGTACTTC. It codes for CASSRSVGSGERERSEQYF.

J is TRBJ2-1 and V is TRBV9; D is ambiguous. Trimming removed 0 bases from V and 10 bases from J, with 11 bases in between. CDR3 size: 13 residues. In germline, CDR1 is SGDLS, CDR2 YYNGEE. CDR3 coding DNA: TGTGCCAGCAGCGTAGGTCCTTTCGAAGAGCAGTTCTTC. Translation gives CASSVGPFEEQFF.

This chain links TRBV7-2 with TRBJ1-2; D gene uncertain. Per the germline V gene, CDR1 is SGHTA and CDR2 is FQGNSA. This CDR3 is 13 amino acids long. The V end was cut by 2 bases, the J end by 6 bases, with 10 bases between. The CDR3 coding sequence is TGTGCCAGCAGCTTATATAACAACCATGGCTACACCTTC. Translated, it gives CASSLYNNHGYTF.

V is TRBV4-1 and J is TRBJ1-3; TRBD1 matches 7 bases. V lost 4 bases and J lost 0; bases outside the gene matches: 6. Germline assignment: CDR1 MGHRA and CDR2 YSYEKL. The CDR3 consists of 16 residues. CDR3 sequence (DNA): TGCGCCAGCAGCCCTTCGGACAGGCGCTCTGGAAACACCATATATTTT. This gives the protein CASSPSDRRSGNTIYF.

This chain uses TRBV11-2 with TRBJ2-1, with 10 bases that match TRBD2. V lost 5 bases, J lost 7 bases, and 11 bases stayed unmatched. The germline CDR1 and CDR2 sequences are SGHAT and FQNNGV. This CDR3 contains 16 residues. The CDR3 DNA is TGTGCCAGCAGCCCAATCACCGGGACTAGCGCGAATGAGCAGTTCTTC. Translating it yields CASSPITGTSANEQFF.

This chain joins TRBV5-4 and TRBJ1-1; TRBD1 aligns across 8 bases. The junction had 9 bases not matched to a gene; V was cut back by 10 bases and J by 4 bases. This CDR3 contains 13 residues. Germline loops: CDR1 SGHNT, CDR2 YYREEE (reference sequence). The CDR3 loop is CAGRGQGRTEAFF. The CDR3 nucleotides are TGTGCCGGACGCGGACAGGGCCGCACTGAAGCTTTCTTT. Supplemented by reference TRBV5-4 and TRBJ1-1, the full variable domain reads ETGVTQSPTHLIKTRGQQVTLRCSSQSGHNTVSWYQQALGQGPQFIFQYYREEENGRGNFPPRFSGLQFPNYSSELNVNALELDDSALYLCAGRGQGRTEAFFGQGTRLTVV.

This clone was detected a few times. The chain employs TRBV7-9 and TRBJ2-2; possibly TRBD2 for D (5 bases). The CDR3 contains 15 residues. Trimming shortened V by 5 bases and J by 5 bases, and 15 bases separated the two germline ends. Germline-derived CDR1 and CDR2 are SEHNR and FQNEAQ (reference sequence). CDR3 amino acids: CASSLTQTGTGELFF. The CDR3 DNA reads TGTGCCAGCAGCCTTACTCAAACGGGGACCGGGGAGCTGTTTTTT.

V is TRBV28 and J is TRBJ1-5, with D hard to call. Trimming removed 4 bases at V and 0 bases at J, with 7 bases between. The CDR3 sequence is 14 residues long. Germline CDR1 MDHEN, CDR2 SYDVKM. The CDR3 loop reads CASSSFNSNQPQHF. In DNA, the CDR3 is TGTGCCAGCAGTTCCTTTAATAGCAATCAGCCCCAGCATTTT.

The chain joins TRBV27 to TRBJ1-1; 8 positions agree with TRBD1. The CDR3 has 16 residues. The junction had 10 bases not matched to a gene; V was cut back by 7 bases and J by 0 bases. CDR1 and CDR2 from the germline V gene are MNHEY and SMNVEV (reference sequence). CDR3 loop: CASTLNRGYLNTEAFF. The CDR3 nucleotides are TGTGCCAGCACCCTTAACAGGGGGTACTTGAACACTGAAGCTTTCTTT.

This clone was detected only a few times. The gene calls are TRBV21-1 and TRBJ2-5; no check of the table's D call, TRBD2, against the DNA was made. TRBV21-1 is reported as a pseudogene. The CDR3 runs to 15 residues. CDR3 DNA: TGTGCCAGCAGCAAACTGGGGGGAGGGTTAGAGACCCAGTACTTC. This gives the protein CASSKLGGGLETQYF.

The V call is TRBV6-1, the J call TRBJ2-5; perhaps TRBD2 as D (6 bases). CDR1 is MNHNS and CDR2 is SASEGT in the germline V gene. Trimming took 3 bases from V and 4 from J, leaving 15 bases between them. CDR3 length equals 15 residues. CDR3 protein: CASSEGTGAGETQYF. Written as DNA, the CDR3 is TGTGCCAGCAGTGAGGGAACGGGAGCGGGAGAGACCCAGTACTTC.